The TCR beta chain described here comes from a study of identical twins. Study findings and constraints: Among beta out-of-frame sequences, excess sharing between twins appeared weaker.

This clonotype was seen a handful of times. The antigen is unknown. Unique molecular identifiers were present on the cDNA, which also gained a universal primer site by template switching. One entry per CDR3 protein, called by TCRdb with MiXCR from the 5' RACE reads. Among nearly 900,000 distinct CDR3 sequences listed, 10% to 15% were seen once. CDR3 length: 15 amino acids. Germline CDR1 reads SGHRS; CDR2 reads YFSETQ. The trim removed 5 bases at V and 7 bases at J, leaving 8 bases unmatched. The sample was also reused in another study, on yellow fever vaccine responses in identical twins.

Sequencing was performed on PBMCs. The TCR comes from a woman aged 18-30 years in good health. The chain joins TRBV5-1 to TRBJ1-6, with 8 positions matching TRBD1. The CDR3 DNA reads TGCGCCAGCAGAGATGGGGACAGGCGGAATTCACCCCTCCACTTT. Its translation is CASRDGDRRNSPLHF.